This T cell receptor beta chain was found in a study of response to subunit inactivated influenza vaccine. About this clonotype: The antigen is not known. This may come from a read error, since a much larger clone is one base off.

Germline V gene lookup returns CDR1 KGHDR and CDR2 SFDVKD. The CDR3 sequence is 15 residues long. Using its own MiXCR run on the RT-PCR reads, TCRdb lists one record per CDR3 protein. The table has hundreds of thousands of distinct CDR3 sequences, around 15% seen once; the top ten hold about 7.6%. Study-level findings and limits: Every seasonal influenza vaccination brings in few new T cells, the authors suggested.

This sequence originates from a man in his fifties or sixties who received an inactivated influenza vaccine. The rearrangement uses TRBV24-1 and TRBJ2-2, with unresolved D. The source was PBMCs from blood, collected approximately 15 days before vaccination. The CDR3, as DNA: TGTGCCACCAGTCATTTGGGCGGTTCCACCGGGGAGCTGTTTTTT. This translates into CATSHLGGSTGELFF.